What follows is one T cell receptor beta chain and its context. The same CDR3 is also encoded by other DNA sequences in this sample. This sample is drawn from a study of shared clonotypes between healthy human individuals. TCRdb's copy holds only in-frame clones and misses some; the assay was immunoSEQ multiplex PCR. The table records over 2 million clones, about 95% of them present only once. The CDR3 totals 15 residues. V gave up 0 bases and J gave up 0 bases, with 9 bases separating them. The germline CDR1 and CDR2 sequences are SGHRS and YFSETQ. Selected positively for CCR7 and CD45RO-negative, naive CD8 cells excluded terminally differentiated effector memory CD45RA+ cells.

The origin of this receptor is a man younger than 35 in good health. The sequenced sample consisted of naive CD8+ T cells sorted from blood. The chain links TRBV5-1 to TRBJ1-1; no definite D call. The CDR3, as DNA: TGCGCCAGCAGCTTGGGTGACTCCATGAACACTGAAGCTTTCTTT. Translation: CASSLGDSMNTEAFF.